This TCR beta chain was recovered during a study of graft-versus-host responses after intestinal transplantation. General study results and limits: Graft-donor T cell macrochimerism in patients accompanied high graft-versus-host to host-versus-graft clonal ratios in allografts. Peak circulating GvH clone levels tracked with early post-transplant HvG declines.

Germline values: CDR1 SGHRS, CDR2 YFSETQ. V was cut by 0 bases and J by 7 bases, with 17 bases left in between. This CDR3 comprises 16 residues. The repertoire was sequenced with immunoSEQ multiplex PCR; TCRdb's copy has only in-frame clones and lacks some. The sample lists over 70,000 clones, 90% to 95% occurring once. About this clone itself: What it binds is not known.

This TCR was recovered from a human donor who received an intestinal transplant. V usage is TRBV5-1 and J usage is TRBJ2-4; TRBD2 might be the D (5 bases). The material was unstimulated CD8+ T cells sorted from spleen or lymph node cells, obtained before intestinal transplant. The chain's CDR3 is CASSLVQRGRGNIQYF. As DNA, the CDR3 is TGCGCCAGCAGCTTGGTTCAGAGAGGGAGAGGGAACATTCAGTACTTC.